This T cell receptor beta chain was sequenced in a study of cytomegalovirus exposure and HLA in healthy donors. Points from the study as a whole: Accurate HLA-A and HLA-B prediction from TCR beta sequences was reported for most subjects. A highly shared variant cluster was judged a likely technical artifact. Cytomegalovirus association was listed for approximately 160 TCR beta chains.

PCR used 60 Vbeta primers and 13 Jbeta primers. Authors' analysis steps: A later analysis tallied about 80 million unique TCR beta chains, approximately 10 million of them shared. The repertoire was sequenced with immunoSEQ multiplex PCR; TCRdb's copy has only in-frame clones and lacks some. That table is the source of V, J and clone size, and D and trimming were worked out from the DNA. The sample contains approximately 160,000 clones, around 65% of which appear only once. Concerning this clone: No antigen is known for it.

CDR1 and CDR2 (germline): SGHAT, FQNNGV. The V end was cut by 5 bases, the J end by 11 bases, with 10 bases between. The CDR3 has 11 amino acids. This sequence was found in a woman in her twenties or thirties in good health and CMV-seropositive. Sequencing used PBMCs. The rearrangement joins TRBV11-2 to TRBJ2-1; TRBD1 is a possible D gene (5 bases). In DNA form, the CDR3 reads TGTGCCAGCAGCCTCAGGGCGCAGCAGTTCTTC. Protein sequence: CASSLRAQQFF.